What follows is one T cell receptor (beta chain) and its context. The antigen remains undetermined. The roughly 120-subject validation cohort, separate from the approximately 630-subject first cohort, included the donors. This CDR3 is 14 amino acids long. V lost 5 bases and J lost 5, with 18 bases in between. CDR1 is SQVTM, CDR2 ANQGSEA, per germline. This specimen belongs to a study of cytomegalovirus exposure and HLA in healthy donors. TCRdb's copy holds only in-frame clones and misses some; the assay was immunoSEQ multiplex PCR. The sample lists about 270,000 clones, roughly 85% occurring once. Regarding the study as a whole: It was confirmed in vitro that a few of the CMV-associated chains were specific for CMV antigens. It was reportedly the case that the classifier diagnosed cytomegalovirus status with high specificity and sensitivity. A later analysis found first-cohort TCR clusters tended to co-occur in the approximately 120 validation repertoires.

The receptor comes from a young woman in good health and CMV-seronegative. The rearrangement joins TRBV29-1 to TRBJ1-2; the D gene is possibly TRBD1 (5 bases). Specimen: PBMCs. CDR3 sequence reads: CSVTISGTAYGYTF. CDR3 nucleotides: TGCAGCGTTACTATTTCCGGGACTGCTTATGGCTACACCTTC.